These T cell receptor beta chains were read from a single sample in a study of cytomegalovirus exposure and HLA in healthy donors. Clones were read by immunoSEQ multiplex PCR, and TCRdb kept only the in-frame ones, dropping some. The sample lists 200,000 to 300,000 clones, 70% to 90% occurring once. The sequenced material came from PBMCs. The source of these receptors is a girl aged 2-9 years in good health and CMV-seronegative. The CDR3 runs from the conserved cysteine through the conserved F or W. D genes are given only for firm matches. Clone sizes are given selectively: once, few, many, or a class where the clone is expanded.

DNA: TGTGCCAGCTCACTGGACTACGTAGCGTGGGAGCAGTTCTTC
CDR3: CASSLDYVAWEQFF
D: NA
size: NA
J: TRBJ2-1
V: TRBV18

DNA: TGTGCCAGCAGTGTCTCGGAGGACTATGGCTACACCTTC
CDR3: CASSVSEDYGYTF
D: NA
size: once
J: TRBJ1-2
V: TRBV2

DNA: TGTGCCAGCAGCTTTTTAGACAGGGGAATGAACACTGAAGCTTTCTTT
CDR3: CASSFLDRGMNTEAFF
D: TRBD1
size: NA
J: TRBJ1-1
V: TRBV5-6

DNA: TGTGCCAGCAGTGTACAGGGGGTAATCGAGCAGTACTTC
CDR3: CASSVQGVIEQYF
D: TRBD1
size: NA
J: TRBJ2-7
V: TRBV25-1

DNA: TGTGCCAGCAGTTCTACGACAGCGGGGTCCTACGAGCAGTACTTC
CDR3: CASSSTTAGSYEQYF
D: TRBD2
size: NA
J: TRBJ2-7
V: TRBV6-6

DNA: TGTGCCAGCAGCTTGGACAGGGGGAGCACAGATACGCAGTATTTT
CDR3: CASSLDRGSTDTQYF
D: TRBD1
size: NA
J: TRBJ2-3
V: TRBV11-2

DNA: TGCGCCAGCAGCCACGGACAGGGAGGAAACACTGAAGCTTTCTTT
CDR3: CASSHGQGGNTEAFF
D: TRBD1
size: NA
J: TRBJ1-1
V: TRBV4-1

DNA: TGTGCCAGCAGCGGATTAGCGGGGAGCTCCTACGAGCAGTACTTC
CDR3: CASSGLAGSSYEQYF
D: TRBD2
size: NA
J: TRBJ2-7
V: TRBV9

DNA: TGTGCCAGCAGCCAAGATCAGGGGACTAGCGGGAGTTGGGATTTT
CDR3: CASSQDQGTSGSWDF
D: TRBD2
size: NA
J: TRBJ2-3
V: TRBV4-2

DNA: TGTGCCAGCAGCTCCCTAGTAAGGGACAGAGACTACGAGCAGTACTTC
CDR3: CASSSLVRDRDYEQYF
D: TRBD1
size: NA
J: TRBJ2-7
V: TRBV7-9

DNA: TGTGCCACCAGCAGAGAAGGAACAGGGGTGGGCACTGAAGCTTTCTTT
CDR3: CATSREGTGVGTEAFF
D: TRBD1
size: once
J: TRBJ1-1
V: TRBV15

DNA: TGTGCCAGCTCACCACCTACAGGGAATGGCTACACCTTC
CDR3: CASSPPTGNGYTF
D: NA
size: NA
J: TRBJ1-2
V: TRBV18

DNA: TGTGCCATCGGGGGCGCCTACGAGCAGTACTTC
CDR3: CAIGGAYEQYF
D: NA
size: NA
J: TRBJ2-7
V: TRBV10-3

DNA: TGTGCCAGCAGCCCGTGGACAGGGTGGGACACTGAAGCTTTCTTT
CDR3: CASSPWTGWDTEAFF
D: TRBD1
size: NA
J: TRBJ1-1
V: TRBV5-5

DNA: TGTGTAACGAGGGACTCCTATAATTCACCCCTCCACTTT
CDR3: CVTRDSYNSPLHF
D: NA
size: NA
J: TRBJ1-6
V: TRBV6-5

DNA: TGTGCCAGCAGCCCGACGGACAGGGCTTCTGGAAACACCATATATTTT
CDR3: CASSPTDRASGNTIYF
D: TRBD1
size: NA
J: TRBJ1-3
V: TRBV9

DNA: TGTGCCAGCAGCCCCGGTCTAAGCGGGGGGGCGGGGGAGCAGTACTTC
CDR3: CASSPGLSGGAGEQYF
D: TRBD2
size: NA
J: TRBJ2-7
V: TRBV9

DNA: TGCGCCAGCAGCGGAGGGGTCCCCCTATCTGGGGCCAACGTCCTGACTTTC
CDR3: CASSGGVPLSGANVLTF
D: NA
size: NA
J: TRBJ2-6
V: TRBV5-1

DNA: TGTGCCAGTAGTAGAGACAGGGGGCGAAGCTATGGCTACACCTTC
CDR3: CASSRDRGRSYGYTF
D: TRBD1
size: NA
J: TRBJ1-2
V: TRBV19

DNA: TGCGCCAGCAGCTATAGCGGGAGGGCCTACAATGAGCAGTTCTTC
CDR3: CASSYSGRAYNEQFF
D: TRBD2
size: NA
J: TRBJ2-1
V: TRBV10-1

DNA: TGCGCCAGCAGCCAGGGGCGGGGGGGCGATTACACAGATACGCAGTATTTT
CDR3: CASSQGRGGDYTDTQYF
D: TRBD2
size: NA
J: TRBJ2-3
V: TRBV5-1

DNA: TGTGCCAGCAGCCCACTAGCGGGGGGGCTTGATACGCAGTATTTT
CDR3: CASSPLAGGLDTQYF
D: TRBD2
size: once
J: TRBJ2-3
V: TRBV9

DNA: TGCAGTGCTAGGGAGGGAACCCAGTACTTC
CDR3: CSAREGTQYF
D: NA
size: NA
J: TRBJ2-5
V: TRBV20-1

DNA: TGCGCCAGCAGTTCGTTGGATACGCAGTATTTT
CDR3: CASSSLDTQYF
D: NA
size: NA
J: TRBJ2-3
V: TRBV5-1

DNA: TGTGCCAGCAGTGTTCAGGGGTCTGGCTACGAGCAGTACTTC
CDR3: CASSVQGSGYEQYF
D: NA
size: NA
J: TRBJ2-7
V: TRBV2

DNA: TGTTCCAGCAGCTTAAGTGAGTCTGAAGCTTTCTTT
CDR3: CSSSLSESEAFF
D: NA
size: once
J: TRBJ1-1
V: TRBV7-9

DNA: TGTGCCAGCTCACCCTTACAGTCCTACGAGCAGTACTTC
CDR3: CASSPLQSYEQYF
D: NA
size: NA
J: TRBJ2-7
V: TRBV18

DNA: TGCGCCAGCAGCTTGGCCCAGGGACAACAGTACTTC
CDR3: CASSLAQGQQYF
D: NA
size: NA
J: TRBJ2-5
V: TRBV5-1

DNA: TGTGCCAGTAGTATGACACGTCAGCCCCAGCATTTT
CDR3: CASSMTRQPQHF
D: NA
size: NA
J: TRBJ1-5
V: TRBV19

DNA: TGTGCCTGGAGTCGGAGGTCCTTCTATGGCTACACCTTC
CDR3: CAWSRRSFYGYTF
D: NA
size: NA
J: TRBJ1-2
V: TRBV30

DNA: TGTGCCAGCAGTTCCGCGGCGGACAGGGGCAACGAGCAGTACTTC
CDR3: CASSSAADRGNEQYF
D: TRBD1
size: NA
J: TRBJ2-7
V: TRBV6-5

DNA: TGTGCCAGCAGTTTATCCGCAGGAGGTAACTATGGCTACACCTTC
CDR3: CASSLSAGGNYGYTF
D: NA
size: NA
J: TRBJ1-2
V: TRBV27

DNA: TGTGCCAGCAGCCAGACAGGGTCTTCACCCCTCCACTTT
CDR3: CASSQTGSSPLHF
D: TRBD1
size: NA
J: TRBJ1-6
V: TRBV9

DNA: TGTGCCTGGAGTGCGGGAGAGGCCTACGAGCAGTACTTC
CDR3: CAWSAGEAYEQYF
D: NA
size: NA
J: TRBJ2-7
V: TRBV30

DNA: TGTGCCAGCAGCCGGACAGCGAACTATGGCTACACCTTC
CDR3: CASSRTANYGYTF
D: NA
size: NA
J: TRBJ1-2
V: TRBV6-5

DNA: TGTGCCAGCAGCTTACGGTTTACCGACTACGAGCAGTACTTC
CDR3: CASSLRFTDYEQYF
D: NA
size: NA
J: TRBJ2-7
V: TRBV5-6

DNA: TGTGCCAGCAGTCAAACGGGGGGGCCAACAGATACGCAGTATTTT
CDR3: CASSQTGGPTDTQYF
D: TRBD2
size: few
J: TRBJ2-3
V: TRBV6-5

DNA: TGCGCCAGCAGCTTGCGTGGGACTAGTAGTCTTGAGCAGTTCTTC
CDR3: CASSLRGTSSLEQFF
D: TRBD2
size: NA
J: TRBJ2-1
V: TRBV5-1

DNA: TGTGCCAGCAGTTTATGGACAGGGGGCCGAGAGACCCAGTACTTC
CDR3: CASSLWTGGRETQYF
D: TRBD1
size: NA
J: TRBJ2-5
V: TRBV28

DNA: TGTGCCAGCAGCTTGGTCCGGGGGGGCACTCCTAACACCATATATTTT
CDR3: CASSLVRGGTPNTIYF
D: NA
size: NA
J: TRBJ1-3
V: TRBV5-4

DNA: TGCGCCAGCAGCTTGGGCCCCCGGGAGAACTCCTACGAGCAGTACTTC
CDR3: CASSLGPRENSYEQYF
D: NA
size: NA
J: TRBJ2-7
V: TRBV5-1

DNA: TGTGCCATCAGGGGCATAGCGGGGGTAAGCACAGATACGCAGTATTTT
CDR3: CAIRGIAGVSTDTQYF
D: TRBD2
size: NA
J: TRBJ2-3
V: TRBV10-3

DNA: TGTGCCACCAGCAACCTAGCGGGAGCTGATACGCAGTATTTT
CDR3: CATSNLAGADTQYF
D: TRBD2
size: NA
J: TRBJ2-3
V: TRBV15

DNA: TGTGCCTGGGCGACAGGGCCAGCCAAAAACATTCAGTACTTC
CDR3: CAWATGPAKNIQYF
D: TRBD1
size: NA
J: TRBJ2-4
V: TRBV30

DNA: TGTGCCAGCAGCTTAAACAGGGGGCGGAAGTACTTC
CDR3: CASSLNRGRKYF
D: TRBD1
size: NA
J: TRBJ2-7
V: TRBV11-2

DNA: TGTGCCAGCAGTGACATGGGGGCTTACGAGCAGTACTTC
CDR3: CASSDMGAYEQYF
D: NA
size: NA
J: TRBJ2-7
V: TRBV2